This TCR beta chain emerged from a study of T-cell reconstitution after alpha-beta-depleted transplantation in children (dated by TCRdb to 2016 to 2018). About the study as a whole: The study quantitatively tracked T-cell immune reconstitution after TCRalphabeta/CD19-depleted allogeneic hematopoietic cell transplantation in children using TCR repertoire profiling.

The intended sense of this specimen's treatment or condition label: allogeneic hematopoietic cell transplantation with graft depleted of TCRalphabeta T cells and CD19 B cells. Transplant recipients were children who received TCRalphabeta/CD19-depleted allogeneic hematopoietic cell grafts. This clonotype has a count of ten or more. There is no known antigen for this receptor. No base quality values were provided; no much bigger clone lies one nucleotide off. Summary of the overall study and its limitations: The apparently early alphabetaT-cell count recovery about two months after transplant was reportedly dependent on only several hundred rapidly expanded clones derived from non-depleted graft cells. In some patients, high TCRbeta diversity at day 60 was attributed to recipient T cells and intrathymic progenitors that had survived conditioning. The frequencies of hyperexpanded clones fell over the following months, and after one year, T-cell counts and TCRbeta diversity were mostly attributed to newly produced T cells.

Libraries came from PCR. Sequencing instrument: Illumina HiSeq 2500. To normalize quantification of the TCRbeta repertoire, the TCR libraries were built with molecular barcoding that relied on unique molecular identifiers. The raw public reads went through TCRdb reprocessing: fastp at Q25, MiXCR clone calling, in-frame beta chains kept. Here each entry gathers all rows of one CDR3 protein and keeps the most common genes and DNA. This sample has fewer than 250,000 distinct CDR3 sequences in its table, and 17% of those were observed once. The biggest ten clones account for roughly two fifths of the sample. This sequence was found in a male patient between 2 and 15 years old who had a stem cell transplant for acute lymphoblastic leukemia, so the T cells may come from the graft donor. The specimen comprised PBMCs, mostly from graft donor cells, sampled 360 days after TCRalphabeta/CD19-depleted stem cell transplant.

The nucleotide sequence reads TGTGCCAGCAGGGGCCTCCAGGGTTCCGGGGCCAACGTCCTGACTTTC. This sequence encodes CASRGLQGSGANVLTF. The rearrangement joined TRBV27 to TRBJ2-6, with TRBD1 perhaps the D gene, on 5 matching bases. Sequences MNHEY (CDR1) and SMNVEV (CDR2) are obtained from the germline V gene (reference sequence). At the junction V is shortened by 6 bases and J by 4 bases, with 16 bases in between. Including the terminal cysteine and phenylalanine, the CDR3 comprises 16 residues. CDR3 DNA is the only sequence kept; it has 48 bases, read in frame from the first base.